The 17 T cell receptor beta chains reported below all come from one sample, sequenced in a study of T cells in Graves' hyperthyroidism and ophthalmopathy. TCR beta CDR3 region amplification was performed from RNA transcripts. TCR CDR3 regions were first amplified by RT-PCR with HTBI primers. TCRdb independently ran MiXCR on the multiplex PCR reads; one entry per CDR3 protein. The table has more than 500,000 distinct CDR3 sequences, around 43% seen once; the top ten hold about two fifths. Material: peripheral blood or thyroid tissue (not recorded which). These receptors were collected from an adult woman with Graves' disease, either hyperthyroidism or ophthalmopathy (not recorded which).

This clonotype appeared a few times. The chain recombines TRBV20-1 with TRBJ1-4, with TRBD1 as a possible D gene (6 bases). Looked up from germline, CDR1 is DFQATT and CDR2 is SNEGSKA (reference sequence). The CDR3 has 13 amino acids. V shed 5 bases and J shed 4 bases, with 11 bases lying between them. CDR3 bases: TGCAGTGCTCTACAGGGCGTTAATGAAAAACTGTTTTTT. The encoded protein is CSALQGVNEKLFF.

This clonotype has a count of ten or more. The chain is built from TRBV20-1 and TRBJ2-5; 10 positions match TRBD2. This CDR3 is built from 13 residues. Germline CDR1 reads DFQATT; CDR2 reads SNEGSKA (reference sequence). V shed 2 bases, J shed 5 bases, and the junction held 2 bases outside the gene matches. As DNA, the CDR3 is TGCAGTGCTAGACTAGCGGGAGTGGAGACCCAGTACTTC. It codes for CSARLAGVETQYF.

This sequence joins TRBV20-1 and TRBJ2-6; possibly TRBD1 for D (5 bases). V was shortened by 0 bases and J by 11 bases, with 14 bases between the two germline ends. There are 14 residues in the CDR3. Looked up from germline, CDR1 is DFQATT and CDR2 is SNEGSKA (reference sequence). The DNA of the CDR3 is TGCAGTGCTAGAGATTACGCAGGGTCCTACGTCCTGACTTTC. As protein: CSARDYAGSYVLTF.

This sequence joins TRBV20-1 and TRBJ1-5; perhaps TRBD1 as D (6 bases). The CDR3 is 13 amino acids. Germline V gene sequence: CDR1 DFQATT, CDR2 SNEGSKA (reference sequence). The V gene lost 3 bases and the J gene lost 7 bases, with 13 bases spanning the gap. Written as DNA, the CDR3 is TGCAGTGCTAGCAGGGGAAAAGGGCAGCCCCAGCATTTT. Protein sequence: CSASRGKGQPQHF.

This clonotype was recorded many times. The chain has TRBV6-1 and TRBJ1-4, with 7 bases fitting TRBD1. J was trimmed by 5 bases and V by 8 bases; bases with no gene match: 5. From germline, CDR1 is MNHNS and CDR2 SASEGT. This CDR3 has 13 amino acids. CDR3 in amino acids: CASVDRTNEKLFF. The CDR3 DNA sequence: TGTGCCAGCGTGGACAGGACAAATGAAAAACTGTTTTTT.

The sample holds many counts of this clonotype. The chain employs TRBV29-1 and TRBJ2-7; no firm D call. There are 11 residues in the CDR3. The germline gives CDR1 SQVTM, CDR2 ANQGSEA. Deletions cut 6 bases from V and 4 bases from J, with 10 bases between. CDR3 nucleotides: TGCAGCGTGGCTAGTAGGTACGAGCAGTACTTC. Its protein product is CSVASRYEQYF.

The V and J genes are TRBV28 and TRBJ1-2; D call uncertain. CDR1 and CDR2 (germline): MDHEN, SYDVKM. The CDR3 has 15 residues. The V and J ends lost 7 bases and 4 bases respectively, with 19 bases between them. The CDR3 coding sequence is TGTGCCAGCACCCCGGAAGGGCAGCGGATCTATGGCTACACCTTC. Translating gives CASTPEGQRIYGYTF.

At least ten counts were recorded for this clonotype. Here the CDR3 reads CSASGVYEQYF. The CDR3 DNA sequence: TGCAGTGCTAGCGGGGTCTACGAGCAGTACTTC. V usage is TRBV20-1 and J usage is TRBJ2-7; a possible D gene is TRBD2 (5 bases). The CDR3 has 11 residues. The V end lost 3 bases, the J end lost 3 bases, and 6 bases lay between the germline ends. Germline CDR1 and CDR2: DFQATT and SNEGSKA (reference sequence).

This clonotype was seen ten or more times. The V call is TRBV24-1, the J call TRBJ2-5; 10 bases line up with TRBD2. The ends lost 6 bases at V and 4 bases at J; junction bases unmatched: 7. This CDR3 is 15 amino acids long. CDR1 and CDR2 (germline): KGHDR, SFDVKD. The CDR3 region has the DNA TGTGCCACCAGTCAGATAGCGGGAGGTGGAGAGACCCAGTACTTC. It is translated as CATSQIAGGGETQYF.

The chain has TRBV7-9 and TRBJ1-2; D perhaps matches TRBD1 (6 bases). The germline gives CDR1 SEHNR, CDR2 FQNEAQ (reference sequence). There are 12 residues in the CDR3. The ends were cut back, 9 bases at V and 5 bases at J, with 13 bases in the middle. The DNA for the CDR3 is TGTGCCAGACAGGGTGAACTATATGGCTACACCTTC. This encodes CARQGELYGYTF.

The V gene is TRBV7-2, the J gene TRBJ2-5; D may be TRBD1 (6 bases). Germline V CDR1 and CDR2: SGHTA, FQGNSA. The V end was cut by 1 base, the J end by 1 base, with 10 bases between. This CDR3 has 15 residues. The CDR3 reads CASSLVAQGQETQYF. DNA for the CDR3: TGTGCCAGCAGCTTAGTTGCACAGGGCCAAGAGACCCAGTACTTC. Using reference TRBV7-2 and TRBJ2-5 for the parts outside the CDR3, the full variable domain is GAGVSQSPSNKVTEKGKDVELRCDPISGHTALYWYRQSLGQGLEFLIYFQGNSAPDKSGLPSDRFSAERTGGSVSTLTIQRTQQEDSAVYLCASSLVAQGQETQYFGPGTRLLVL.

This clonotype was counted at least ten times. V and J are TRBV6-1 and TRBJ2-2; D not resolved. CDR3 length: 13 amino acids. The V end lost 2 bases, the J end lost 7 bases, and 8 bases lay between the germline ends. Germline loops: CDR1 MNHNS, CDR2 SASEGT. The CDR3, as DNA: TGTGCCAGCAGTGAACGCGAAGGCGGGGAGCTGTTTTTT. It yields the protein CASSEREGGELFF.

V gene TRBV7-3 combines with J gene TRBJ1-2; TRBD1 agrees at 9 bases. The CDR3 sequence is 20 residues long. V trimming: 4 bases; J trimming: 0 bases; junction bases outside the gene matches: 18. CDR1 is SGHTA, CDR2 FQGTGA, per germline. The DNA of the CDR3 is TGTGCCAGCAGCTCTCGACTAGCGGGGGGACAGGGCCCCGCTAACTATGGCTACACCTTC. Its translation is CASSSRLAGGQGPANYGYTF.

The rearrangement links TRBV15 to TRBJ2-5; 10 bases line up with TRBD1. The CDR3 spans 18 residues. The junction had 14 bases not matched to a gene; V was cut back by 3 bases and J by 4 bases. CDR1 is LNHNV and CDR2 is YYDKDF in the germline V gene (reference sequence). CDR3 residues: CATSSSLPGTGVGETQYF. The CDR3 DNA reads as TGTGCCACCAGCAGCTCCCTCCCCGGGACAGGGGTGGGAGAGACCCAGTACTTC. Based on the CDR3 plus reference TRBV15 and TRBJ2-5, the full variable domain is DAMVIQNPRYQVTQFGKPVTLSCSQTLNHNVMYWYQQKSSQAPKLLFHYYDKDFNNEADTPDNFQSRRPNTSFCFLDIRSPGLGDTAMYLCATSSSLPGTGVGETQYFGPGTRLLVL.

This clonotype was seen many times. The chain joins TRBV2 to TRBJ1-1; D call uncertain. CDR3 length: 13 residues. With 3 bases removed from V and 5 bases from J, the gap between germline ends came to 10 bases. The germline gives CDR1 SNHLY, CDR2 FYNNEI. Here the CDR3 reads CASSDDVWTEAFF. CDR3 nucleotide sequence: TGTGCCAGCAGTGATGATGTCTGGACTGAAGCTTTCTTT.

The CDR3 DNA reads TGTGCCACCAGCCTATACCCAAGGGGAAGGGATTACCCTGAAGCTTTCTTT. Protein: CATSLYPRGRDYPEAFF. The chain couples TRBV15 to TRBJ1-1; D is perhaps TRBD1 (5 bases). CDR1 is LNHNV, CDR2 YYDKDF, per germline (reference sequence). Trimming cost V 5 bases and J 6 bases, with 25 bases left between them. The CDR3 covers 17 residues.

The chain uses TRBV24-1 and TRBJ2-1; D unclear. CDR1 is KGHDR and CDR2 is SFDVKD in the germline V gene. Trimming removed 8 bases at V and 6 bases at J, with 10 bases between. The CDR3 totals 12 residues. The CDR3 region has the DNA TGTGCCACCAACGGTCTAGGCAATGAGCAGTTCTTC. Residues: CATNGLGNEQFF.